This T cell receptor (beta chain) was identified during a study of memory CD4+ T cells and cytomegalovirus serostatus. General study results and limits: The CMV-associated TCR signature appears largely within the CD4+ memory repertoire.

On this clone itself: The antigen is not known.

Authors' methods: After removing out-of-frame reads, around 2,100,000 distinct TCRbeta sequences remained. Assay used: immunoSEQ multiplex PCR; TCRdb lists only in-frame clones, some missing. The DNA gave D and trimming, while V, J and clone size come from that table. The table lists tens of thousands of clones, over 60% of them singletons, with nearly 0.9% in the top ten. With 0 bases removed from V and 10 bases from J, the gap between germline ends came to 7 bases. The CDR3 contains 12 residues. Germline V gives CDR1 SGHDN, CDR2 FVKESK. The sort gate was single viable CD3+CD4+CD8-CD45RO+ cells for memory CD4+ T cells.

The sequence derives from an adult in good health and CMV-seronegative. The sample was memory CD4+ T cells from blood. The chain carries TRBV14 and TRBJ2-1, with D uncertain. CDR3 residues: CASSQESREQFF. CDR3 in DNA: TGTGCCAGCAGCCAAGAAAGCAGGGAGCAGTTCTTC. The whole variable domain, remainder taken from reference TRBV14 and TRBJ2-1, is EAGVTQFPSHSVIEKGQTVTLRCDPISGHDNLYWYRRVMGKEIKFLLHFVKESKQDESGMPNNRFLAERTGGTYSTLKVQPAELEDSGVYFCASSQESREQFFGPGTRLTVL.